The 4 T cell receptor beta chains presented below share a single source sample, sequenced in a study of molecular identifiers for immune sequencing clone quantification (dated by TCRdb to 2017 to 2018). The method was PCR. TCRdb records Illumina HiSeq 4000 as the sequencer. TCRdb trimmed the raw reads at Q25, called clones with MiXCR and kept productive beta chains. CDR3 protein sequences are deduplicated, and each keeps its most common genes and DNA. The sample includes approximately 500,000 distinct CDR3 sequences, with roughly a fifth observed a single time. Jointly, the top ten make up more than 0.8% of the sample. Source material: naive CD8+ T cells from blood, with Jurkat cell RNA spiked in. Interpreted using the paper, the cell subset or site label stands for: FACS-sorted CD8+CD4-CCR7+CD45RA+ naive T cells. The receptors were sampled from a human donor in good health. Some libraries in this study had Jurkat cell RNA spiked in.

This clonotype has ten or more counts. V gene TRBV7-9 combines with J gene TRBJ1-1; 9 bases agree with TRBD1. Germline V CDR1 and CDR2: SEHNR, FQNEAQ (reference sequence). The CDR3 extends over 13 amino acids. V shed 5 bases, J shed 7 bases, and the junction held 5 bases outside the gene matches. This CDR3 is CASSGDRAYEAFF. CDR3 in DNA: TGTGCCAGCAGCGGGGACAGGGCCTATGAAGCTTTCTTT. The complete variable domain, with remaining parts taken from reference TRBV7-9 and TRBJ1-1, reads DTGVSQNPRHKITKRGQNVTFRCDPISEHNRLYWYRQTLGQGPEFLTYFQNEAQLEKSRLLSDRFSAERPKGSFSTLEIQRTEQGDSAMYLCASSGDRAYEAFFGQGTRLTVV.

V gene TRBV2 combines with J gene TRBJ2-1; 9 nucleotides line up with TRBD1. The length of the CDR3 is 14 residues. V lost 5 bases to trimming and J lost 6 bases; unmatched junction nucleotides: 5. Germline CDR1 and CDR2: SNHLY and FYNNEI. The DNA of the CDR3 is TGTGCCAGCAGTAACCCGACAGGGGGCAATGAGCAGTTCTTC. Translating it yields CASSNPTGGNEQFF.

On this clonotype: Its ends do not fully match the called genes, so a read error is possible. V usage is TRBV5-6 and J usage is TRBJ2-1, with D perhaps matching TRBD1 or TRBD2 (6 bases each). The germline V gene has CDR1 SGHDT and CDR2 YYEEEE. The CDR3 length is 17 residues. The CDR3 sequence: CGSSLAGEATSYNEQFF. The CDR3 nucleotides read TGTGGCAGCAGCTTGGCAGGGGAGGCCACCTCCTACAATGAGCAGTTCTTC.

Note on this clonotype: An end of the junction differs from the germline gene, which may be a read error. The chain couples TRBV27 to TRBJ1-2; no clear D. The CDR3 length is 14 residues. Germline CDR1 MNHEY, CDR2 SMNVEV (reference sequence). In DNA form, the CDR3 reads TGTACTAGCAGTCCCATGACGGATACCTATCGCTACACCTTC. Its translation is CTSSPMTDTYRYTF.